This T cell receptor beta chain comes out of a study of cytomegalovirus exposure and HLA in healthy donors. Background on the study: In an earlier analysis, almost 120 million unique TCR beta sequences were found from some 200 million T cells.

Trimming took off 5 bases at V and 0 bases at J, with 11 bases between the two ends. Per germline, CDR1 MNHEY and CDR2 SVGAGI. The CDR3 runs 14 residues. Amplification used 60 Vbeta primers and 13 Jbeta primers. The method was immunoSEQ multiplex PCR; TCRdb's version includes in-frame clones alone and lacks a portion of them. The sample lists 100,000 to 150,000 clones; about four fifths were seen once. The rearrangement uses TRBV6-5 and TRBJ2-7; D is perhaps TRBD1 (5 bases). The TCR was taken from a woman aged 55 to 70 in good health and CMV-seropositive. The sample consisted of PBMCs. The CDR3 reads CASSEGAFSYEQYF. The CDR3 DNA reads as TGTGCCAGCAGTGAAGGGGCTTTCTCCTACGAGCAGTACTTC.